This paragraph reports one T cell receptor (beta chain). Its target is unknown. Germline V gene sequence: CDR1 SQVTM, CDR2 ANQGSEA. The germline V and J ends were trimmed by 4 bases and 0 bases, with 10 bases remaining between them. This CDR3 comprises 14 residues. The record originates from a study of T cells after yellow fever vaccination. 5'RACE template switching added a universal primer site and UMIs to TCR cDNA. TCRdb recomputed calls from the 5' RACE reads with MiXCR, one row per CDR3 protein. The sample yields some 390,000 distinct CDR3 sequences, about 17% seen once. Study-wide findings and caveats: Boosting was followed by the reappearance of most primary-vaccination clones (around 96% CD4, about 89% CD8). Contaminating bulk clonotypes could be abundant in FACS-sorted repertoires.

The clonotype originates from a man aged 18 to 29 who received the YFV17D yellow fever vaccine. This material consisted of PBMCs, taken before the yellow fever booster vaccination. The V and J genes are TRBV29-1 and TRBJ2-1, with D unclear. The CDR3 sequence is CSVGTVSSYNEQFF. The CDR3 nucleotides are TGCAGCGTTGGAACAGTAAGCTCCTACAATGAGCAGTTCTTC.